Listed here are 22 T cell receptor beta chains from one sample, sequenced in a study of immune characterization of retroperitoneal liposarcoma. TCRdb passed the PCR reads through MiXCR, listing each CDR3 protein once. The sample records approximately 1,500 distinct CDR3 sequences, about 39% being singletons. What was sequenced was tumor tissue. The source is a female donor with retroperitoneal liposarcoma.

The chain couples TRBV10-1 to TRBJ2-5; 8 bases map to TRBD2. The J call is uncertain, as TRBJ2-7 better fits the DNA end. The CDR3 consists of 13 residues. Per germline, CDR1 WNHNN and CDR2 SYGVQD (reference sequence). The CDR3 protein is CASSPSGSGEQYF. The DNA of the CDR3 is TGCGCCAGCAGTCCGAGCGGGAGCGGCGAGCAGTACTTC.

The chain's CDR3 is CASSLDARDRGQETQFF. DNA of the CDR3: TGTGCCAGCAGCTTAGATGCCCGGGACAGGGGGCAAGAGACCCAGTTCTTC. This rearrangement joins TRBV11-2 to TRBJ2-5, with 12 bases aligning to TRBD1. Matching the DNA end better, TRBJ2-1 makes the J call doubtful. In germline, CDR1 is SGHAT, CDR2 FQNNGV. The CDR3 runs to 17 residues.

The rearrangement uses TRBV7-9 and TRBJ2-4; the match to TRBD1 covers 7 bases. V shed 5 bases and J 2 bases; nucleotides not matched to a gene: 9. Germline loops: CDR1 SEHNR, CDR2 FQNEAQ (reference sequence). The CDR3 is 16 amino acids. The chain's CDR3 is CASSLLKTGSKNIQYF. The DNA for the CDR3 is TGTGCCAGCAGCCTACTGAAGACAGGGTCCAAAAACATTCAGTACTTC.

This chain joins TRBV6-6 and TRBJ2-5; a weak D match, TRBD1 (5 bases). TRBJ2-1 explains the end of the DNA better; the J call may be wrong. CDR1 and CDR2 from the germline V gene are MNHNY and SVGAGI (reference sequence). CDR3 length: 14 amino acids. CDR3 in amino acids: CASSYGLGQETQFF. Here the CDR3 DNA reads TGTGCCAGCAGTTACGGCCTAGGACAAGAGACCCAGTTCTTC.

By proportion, this clonotype is large (0.1 to 1%). The genes are TRBV6-1 and TRBJ2-1; the D call may be TRBD1 or TRBD2 (5 bases each). Germline assignment: CDR1 MNHNS and CDR2 SASEGT. Deletions cut 5 bases from V and 13 bases from J, with 24 bases between. The CDR3 is 15 amino acids. Here the CDR3 DNA reads TGTGCCAGCAGTTATCCGGGACCACCTCAAGAGACCCAGTTCTTC. This translates into CASSYPGPPQETQFF.

This clonotype has more than one count but fewer than ten. The genes are TRBV6-1 and TRBJ2-1; D is unresolved. The CDR3 runs to 14 residues. The germline V gene encodes CDR1 MNHNS and CDR2 SASEGT. V was shortened by 5 bases and J by 10 bases, with 18 bases between the two germline ends. CDR3 amino acids: CASSYYDTEGEQFF. CDR3 sequence (DNA): TGTGCCAGCAGTTATTACGACACGGAAGGGGAGCAGTTCTTC.

This clonotype was observed a handful of times. The V call is TRBV11-3, the J call TRBJ2-1, with D uncertain. The germline V gene encodes CDR1 SGHNT and CDR2 YENEEA. CDR3 length: 14 residues. The V gene lost 6 bases and the J gene lost 10 bases, with 19 bases spanning the gap. CDR3 residues: CASSPLGGGYEQFF. The CDR3 nucleotides read TGTGCCAGCAGTCCCCTCGGTGGTGGCTACGAGCAGTTCTTC.

The chain is built from TRBV12-3 or TRBV12-4 and TRBJ2-1; TRBD1 agrees at 9 bases. The last part of the DNA fits TRBJ2-7 better; the J call may be wrong. This CDR3 region has 15 residues. CDR3 residues: CASSFGQGIGNEQYF. For the CDR3, the DNA is TGTGCCAGCAGTTTTGGACAGGGGATCGGAAATGAGCAGTACTTC.

The V gene is TRBV6-1, the J gene TRBJ2-1; perhaps TRBD2 as D (6 bases). This CDR3 has 17 residues. Trimming pared 5 bases from V and 13 bases from J, leaving 30 bases between. Germline V gene sequence: CDR1 MNHNS, CDR2 SASEGT. CDR3 nucleotide sequence: TGTGCCAGCAGTCTGGATGGAGGGGCCCTCTCCCAAGAGACCCAGTTCTTC. It translates to CASSLDGGALSQETQFF.

The chain employs TRBV10-3 and TRBJ2-1, with TRBD2 identical over 11 bases. Germline trimming cut 3 bases from V and 5 bases from J; bases unmatched to any gene: 6. From germline, CDR1 is ENHRY and CDR2 SYGVKD. This CDR3 has 16 amino acids. The CDR3: CAISDRGLAANNEQFF. Here the CDR3 DNA reads TGTGCCATCAGTGATAGGGGACTAGCGGCGAACAATGAGCAGTTCTTC.

The chain uses TRBV6-1 and TRBJ2-3, with a possible D match to TRBD1 (6 bases). Germline CDR1 is MNHNS and CDR2 is SASEGT. This CDR3 has 13 residues. Trimming pared 5 bases from V and 3 bases from J, leaving 9 bases between. The CDR3 region has the DNA TGTGCCAGCAGTATTGACAGGACAGATACGCAGTATTTT. It yields the protein CASSIDRTDTQYF.

A few counts support this clonotype. This sequence joins TRBV6-6 and TRBJ2-1; D is unresolved. The J call may be mistaken, given a closer DNA end match to TRBJ2-7. In germline, CDR1 is MNHNY, CDR2 SVGAGI (reference sequence). The CDR3 is 16 amino acids. CDR3: CASSYGARLVGYEQYF. The DNA for the CDR3 is TGTGCCAGCAGTTACGGCGCAAGGCTAGTGGGCTACGAGCAGTACTTC.

The chain carries TRBV6-1 and TRBJ2-1; D is undetermined. The J call may be incorrect, as the DNA end agrees better with TRBJ2-7. Germline CDR1 MNHNS, CDR2 SASEGT. The CDR3 runs to 14 residues. The CDR3 here is CASSEEYGTYEQYF. In DNA, the CDR3 is TGTGCCAGCAGTGAAGAGTACGGAACCTACGAGCAGTACTTC.

The CDR3, as DNA: TGTGCCAGCAGTGCCCAGGGGGCAGGACGGGAGACCCAGTACTTC. Protein product: CASSAQGAGRETQYF. The chain has TRBV25-1 and TRBJ2-5; TRBD1 aligns across 8 bases. This CDR3 has 15 residues. Germline V lookup: CDR1 MGHDK, CDR2 SYGVNS. Unmatched junction bases numbered 9, after V lost 4 bases and J lost 5 bases.

The V call is TRBV6-5, the J call TRBJ1-1, with D perhaps TRBD1 (5 bases). This CDR3 contains 14 residues. CDR1 and CDR2 from the germline V gene are MNHEY and SVGAGI. V lost 6 bases, J lost 0 bases, and 11 bases lay in between. DNA of the CDR3: TGTGCCAGCAGAGAAACAGGAATGAACACTGAAGCTTTCTTT. It codes for CASRETGMNTEAFF.

The table lists this clonotype with a few counts. V is TRBV6-1 and J is TRBJ2-5, with TRBD1 as a possible D gene (5 bases). The CDR3 sequence is 12 residues long. Looked up from germline, CDR1 is MNHNS and CDR2 is SASEGT. The V end was cut by 6 bases, the J end by 11 bases, with 16 bases between. CDR3 sequence (DNA): TGTGCCAGCAGAGACAGTTCCCGTGAGCAGTACTTC. As protein: CASRDSSREQYF.

The V call is TRBV6-2 or TRBV6-3, the J call TRBJ2-4; D might be TRBD1 (6 bases). V lost 5 bases, J lost 13 bases, and 27 bases lay in between. Germline loops: CDR1 MNHEY, CDR2 SVGEGT. This CDR3 contains 16 residues. CDR3 region: CASSTLDRSRSNEQYF. The CDR3 DNA is TGTGCCAGCAGTACACTTGACAGGTCTAGATCCAATGAGCAGTACTTC.

The sample holds one count of this clonotype. This chain links TRBV7-3 with TRBJ2-1; a possible D gene is TRBD1 (5 bases). The J call is uncertain, as TRBJ2-5 better fits the DNA end. Germline CDR1 SGHTA, CDR2 FQGTGA. This CDR3 has 13 residues. This CDR3 is CASSFQGSETQYF. The CDR3 DNA follows: TGTGCCAGCAGCTTTCAGGGAAGTGAGACCCAGTACTTC.

This clonotype occurred a few times. The CDR3 DNA is TGTGCCAGCACTCCCCGCGACCGGAATGAGCAGTACTTC. Amino acids: CASTPRDRNEQYF. The chain is built from TRBV12-3 or TRBV12-4 and TRBJ2-5; no firm D call. V shed 7 bases and J shed 11 bases, with 20 bases lying between them. This CDR3 region has 13 residues.

This clonotype was detected only a few times. A read error may be the cause here, since a much bigger clone is one base away. This chain uses TRBV7-2 with TRBJ2-1; 9 bases match TRBD2. With the DNA end fitting TRBJ2-7 better, the J assignment may be wrong. Germline CDR1 reads SGHTA; CDR2 reads FQGNSA. The CDR3 length is 14 residues. The CDR3 is CASSRTSDHNEQYF. CDR3 bases: TGTGCCAGCAGCCGGACTAGCGACCACAATGAGCAGTACTTC.

This chain connects TRBV27 to TRBJ2-1, with 13 bases that match TRBD2. Germline values: CDR1 MNHEY, CDR2 SMNVEV (reference sequence). The junction had 17 bases not matched to a gene; V was cut back by 7 bases and J by 8 bases. The CDR3 loop spans 18 amino acids. The DNA of the CDR3 is TGTGCCAGCACCTCTGACATTCCCGGGACTAGCGGGATCTATGAGCAGTTCTTC. As protein: CASTSDIPGTSGIYEQFF.

The table lists this clonotype with a few counts. This chain joins TRBV7-2 and TRBJ2-1; 13 positions match TRBD2. The J call is doubtful: the DNA matches TRBJ2-7 better. The CDR3 covers 14 residues. Looked up from germline, CDR1 is SGHTA and CDR2 is FQGNSA. CDR3 residues: CASSLGLAGIEQYF. Written as DNA, the CDR3 is TGTGCCAGCAGCCTGGGACTAGCGGGGATCGAGCAGTACTTC.